The 12 T cell receptor beta chains in this list originate from one sample, sequenced in a study of molecular identifiers for immune sequencing clone quantification. Each CDR3 protein is one row after TCRdb ran MiXCR on the PCR reads. The sample lists 60,000 to 75,000 distinct CDR3 sequences; around 19% were seen once. What was sequenced was naive CD8+ T cells from blood, with Jurkat cell RNA spiked in. Subset in this sample: FACS-sorted CD8+CD4-CCR7+CD45RA+ naive T cells. The source of these receptors is a human donor in good health. Some libraries in this study had Jurkat cell RNA spiked in.

Details on this clonotype: A read error may explain this, as a much larger clone is one base away. The chain combines TRBV20-1 with TRBJ2-3; the match to TRBD2 covers 14 bases. Germline lookup yields CDR1 DFQATT and CDR2 SNEGSKA (reference sequence). The J segment lost 5 bases and the V segment lost 5 bases, leaving 9 bases of the junction unmatched. The CDR3 totals 16 residues. The CDR3, as DNA: TGCAGTGCTGGGGGTACGGGACTAGCGGGAGTAGATACGCAGTATTTT. It encodes CSAGGTGLAGVDTQYF.

This clonotype was recorded at least ten times. This rearrangement joins TRBV7-9 to TRBJ1-1; possibly TRBD1 for D (6 bases). With 4 bases removed from V and 2 bases from J, the gap between germline ends came to 17 bases. Germline loops: CDR1 SEHNR, CDR2 FQNEAQ (reference sequence). This CDR3 comprises 16 residues. CDR3 nucleotide sequence: TGTGCCAGCAGCTCCCCCACGGGGACACCAAACACTGAAGCTTTCTTT. Amino acids: CASSSPTGTPNTEAFF.

In this sample, this clonotype turned up many times. The chain is built from TRBV7-7 and TRBJ2-3, with no clear D. Germline assignment: CDR1 SSHAT and CDR2 FNYEAQ (reference sequence). CDR3 length: 13 amino acids. Trimming shortened V by 1 base and J by 4 bases, and 6 bases separated the two germline ends. CDR3 nucleotide sequence: TGTGCCAGCAGCTTAGTTTCGTCAGATACGCAGTATTTT. This gives the protein CASSLVSSDTQYF.

This clonotype appeared a few times. The chain recombines TRBV5-4 with TRBJ2-1; a possible D gene is TRBD1 (5 bases). The CDR3 runs to 15 residues. The V end lost 3 bases, the J end lost 12 bases, and 22 bases lay between the germline ends. Germline V gene lookup returns CDR1 SGHNT and CDR2 YYREEE (reference sequence). CDR3 in DNA: TGTGCCAGCAGCTCCAAGGTGGGGCGCAGTTCTGTGCAGTTCTTC. Amino acid sequence: CASSSKVGRSSVQFF. The full variable domain, rest sourced from reference TRBV5-4 and TRBJ2-1, is ETGVTQSPTHLIKTRGQQVTLRCSSQSGHNTVSWYQQALGQGPQFIFQYYREEENGRGNFPPRFSGLQFPNYSSELNVNALELDDSALYLCASSSKVGRSSVQFFGPGTRLTVL.

The rearrangement uses TRBV6-1 and TRBJ2-1; no definite D call. The CDR3 is 16 amino acids. The V gene's germline CDR1 is MNHNS and CDR2 SASEGT. Trimming took 2 bases from V and 0 from J, leaving 11 bases between them. The CDR3 nucleotides read TGTGCCAGCAGTGAAATGGTTGGCAGCTCCTACAATGAGCAGTTCTTC. Translation gives CASSEMVGSSYNEQFF.

This clonotype has more than one count but fewer than ten. A much more abundant neighbour one base away suggests this may be a read error. V usage is TRBV3-1 and J usage is TRBJ2-3; D possibly corresponds to TRBD2 (6 bases). The germline V gene has CDR1 LGHDT and CDR2 YNNKEL (reference sequence). This CDR3 has 14 residues. CDR3 residues: CAGSPVGGTDTQYF. In nucleotides, the CDR3 is TGTGCCGGCAGTCCCGTGGGGGGAACAGATACGCAGTATTTT.

This chain links TRBV29-1 with TRBJ2-7; D is unresolved. V shed 4 bases and J shed 4 bases, with 5 bases lying between them. The germline V gene has CDR1 SQVTM and CDR2 ANQGSEA. This CDR3 spans 10 amino acids. This chain's CDR3 is CSVVGYEQYF. The CDR3 DNA is TGCAGCGTTGTCGGATACGAGCAGTACTTC.

Concerning this clonotype: This may be a read error, as it is one base from a much larger clone. The CDR3 end shows no conserved phenylalanine or tryptophan, and so a read error is likely. The V call is TRBV7-9, the J call TRBJ2-7, with 7 bases lining up with TRBD2. The trim removed 5 bases at V and 0 bases at J, leaving 10 bases unmatched. Germline V gene sequence: CDR1 SEHNR, CDR2 FQNEAQ (reference sequence). This CDR3 is built from 16 residues. The CDR3 reads CASSPRLLAGSYEQYL. The CDR3 DNA follows: TGTGCCAGCAGCCCGAGGCTTTTAGCGGGCTCCTACGAGCAGTACCTC.

This clonotype came up a few times. The chain links TRBV7-3 to TRBJ2-1; 8 nucleotides match TRBD1. This CDR3 comprises 13 residues. Trimming took 6 bases from V and 8 from J; bases not matched to a gene: 6. Germline CDR1 reads SGHTA; CDR2 reads FQGTGA. The CDR3 DNA sequence: TGTGCCAGCAGTTTTGGACAGGGTGATGAGCAGTTCTTC. Translating gives CASSFGQGDEQFF.

Details on this clonotype: This may arise from a read error, as a much more abundant clone is one base away. This chain links TRBV9 with TRBJ2-2; D assignment may be TRBD1 or TRBD2 (5 bases each). Per germline, CDR1 SGDLS and CDR2 YYNGEE. The CDR3 is made up of 15 amino acids. Trimming left V 3 bases short and J 4 bases short, with 13 bases between. This CDR3 reads CASSEWDESTGELFF. As DNA, the CDR3 is TGTGCCAGCAGCGAGTGGGACGAAAGCACCGGGGAGCTGTTTTTT.

As for this clonotype: Lacking the conserved final phenylalanine or tryptophan, this CDR3 likely reflects a read error. This chain joins TRBV29-1 and TRBJ1-2; D possibly corresponds to TRBD1 (5 bases). V lost 2 bases and J 2 bases, leaving 15 bases between the germline ends. CDR3 length: 15 residues. The germline V gene has CDR1 SQVTM and CDR2 ANQGSEA. CDR3 nucleotides: TGCAGCGTTGAAAACCCGGACACAAACAACTATGGCTACACCTCC. Protein: CSVENPDTNNYGYTS.

Turning to this clonotype: A much bigger clone sits one base away, suggesting this may be a read error. The J gene is TRBJ2-2, the V gene TRBV10-3; D may match TRBD1 or TRBD2 (5 bases each). The CDR3 has 16 residues. From germline, CDR1 is ENHRY and CDR2 SYGVKD. V was clipped by 2 bases and J by 6 bases, with 16 bases between them. The DNA for the CDR3 is TGTGCCATCAGTGAGCCGGGACCAGGTGCTCCCGGGGAGCTGTTTTTT. Translated, it gives CAISEPGPGAPGELFF.